The rows below give T cell receptor beta chains drawn from one sample of a study of CD8 T cells in Susac syndrome. TCRdb re-called the immunoSEQ multiplex PCR reads through MiXCR, storing one row per CDR3 protein. The sample yields 200,000 or so distinct CDR3 sequences, more than 90% seen once. Sequenced sample: CD4+ T cells from PBMCs. These receptors were obtained from a human donor with multiple sclerosis. CDR3s include the opening cysteine and the closing phenylalanine or tryptophan. Fields, in order: J gene, V gene, D gene, clone size, CDR3 DNA, CDR3 protein. The D gene is left open where the match is weak. The size entry is marked missing in some rows and otherwise reads once, few, many or a size class.

>TRBJ2-5|TRBV9|TRBD2|.
TGTGCCAGCAGCGTAGCCCTGGCGGGAGGGCCGGGGACCCAGTACTTC
CASSVALAGGPGTQYF
>TRBJ2-5|TRBV12-3/TRBV12-4|.|.
TGTGCCAGCAGTCTTATTTCCCGGGAGACCCAGTACTTC
CASSLISRETQYF
>TRBJ2-5|TRBV29-1|.|.
TGCAGCGTTGAGGTGGGGGAGACCCAGTACTTC
CSVEVGETQYF
>TRBJ2-1|TRBV20-1|.|.
TGCAGTGCTCAGGACAGTTTAGGATACAATGAGCAGTTCTTC
CSAQDSLGYNEQFF
>TRBJ1-1|TRBV29-1|.|.
TGCAGCGTTGGAAGCGGAGTGAACACTGAAGCTTTCTTT
CSVGSGVNTEAFF
>TRBJ2-2|TRBV18|TRBD1|.
TGTGCCAGCTCCCTGGACAGGGTAAACACCGGGGAGCTGTTTTTT
CASSLDRVNTGELFF
>TRBJ1-1|TRBV3-1|.|.
TGTGCCAGCAGCCTGTTTGGGGGGAACACTGAAGCTTTCTTT
CASSLFGGNTEAFF
>TRBJ1-2|TRBV29-1|.|.
TGCAGCGTTGAAGGGGGGTACGAGGGCTACACCTTC
CSVEGGYEGYTF
>TRBJ2-5|TRBV4-1|TRBD1|.
TGCGCCAGCAGCCAACCGGGACAGGGAGAGACCCAGTACTTC
CASSQPGQGETQYF
>TRBJ2-7|TRBV4-1|.|.
TGCGCCAGCAGCCAAGGCCGGGCTACCGAGCAGTACTTC
CASSQGRATEQYF
>TRBJ2-1|TRBV5-1|TRBD1|.
TGCGCCAGTACCTCGGGACAGGGTTATTCAAATGAGCAGTTCTTC
CASTSGQGYSNEQFF
>TRBJ2-7|TRBV20-1|.|.
TGCAGTGCTAGGGCCCAGAAAAACGGGGAGCAGTACTTC
CSARAQKNGEQYF
>TRBJ2-1|TRBV20-1|.|.
TGCAGTGCTAGGCTTCCCCCTAGGGCGCAGTTCTTC
CSARLPPRAQFF
>TRBJ2-3|TRBV27|.|.
TGTGCCAGCAGTTTAAAGGGGCTAGATCCAGATACGCAGTATTTT
CASSLKGLDPDTQYF
>TRBJ2-7|TRBV20-1|.|.
TGCAGTGCGATCTCTCGAAGGTCAGGTTTCTACGAGCAGTACTTC
CSAISRRSGFYEQYF
>TRBJ2-7|TRBV21-1|.|.
TGTGCCAGCAGCAAAGTGGGGGGACAGAACTACGAGCAGTACTTC
CASSKVGGQNYEQYF
>TRBJ1-2|TRBV2|.|.
TGTGCCAGCAGATCCCCGCAGGGACGAATTGGCTACACCTTC
CASRSPQGRIGYTF
>TRBJ2-5|TRBV15|TRBD1|.
TGTGCCACCACGTTAACAGGGGCCGTCAGGGAGACCCAGTACTTC
CATTLTGAVRETQYF
>TRBJ2-3|TRBV29-1|TRBD1|.
TGCAGCATCCCCGGACAGGGAGCCCCAGATACGCAGTATTTT
CSIPGQGAPDTQYF
>TRBJ2-7|TRBV20-1|.|.
TGCAGTGCTAGCTTCACAGGGAGCTCCTACGAGCAGTACTTC
CSASFTGSSYEQYF
>TRBJ1-1|TRBV20-1|.|.
TGCAGTGCTAGGGACGCCCTGGGCCCCACTGAAGCTTTCTTT
CSARDALGPTEAFF
>TRBJ1-1|TRBV18|.|.
TGTGCCAGCTCACCACAAGAGAATTTTCGCAGGGGTTGGGCTGAAGCTTTCTTT
CASSPQENFRRGWAEAFF
>TRBJ2-3|TRBV20-1|.|.
TGCAGTGCTAGCTTTGGCGGGTACGGACCAGATACGCAGTATTTT
CSASFGGYGPDTQYF
>TRBJ2-7|TRBV18|.|.
TGTGCCAGCTCCGCGGGACAGAGTGGCTACGAGCAGTACTTC
CASSAGQSGYEQYF
>TRBJ1-2|TRBV12-3/TRBV12-4|.|.
TGTGCCAGCAGCCCTGACCTCAGGGGATGGTATGGCTACACCTTC
CASSPDLRGWYGYTF
>TRBJ2-7|TRBV3-1|TRBD2|.
TGTGCCAGCAGCCAAGATCCCGTCGGGGGGGCCTACGAGCAGTACTTC
CASSQDPVGGAYEQYF
>TRBJ2-7|TRBV18|.|.
TGTGCCAGCTCACCCGACAGAGTCTACGAGCAGTACTTC
CASSPDRVYEQYF
>TRBJ2-3|TRBV12-3/TRBV12-4|.|.
TGTGCCAGCAGGAGAGGGGCAGATACGCAGTATTTT
CASRRGADTQYF
>TRBJ1-4|TRBV4-1|.|.
TGCGCCAGCAGCGCGGGATTCGGATATGAAAAACTGTTTTTT
CASSAGFGYEKLFF
>TRBJ1-2|TRBV27|.|.
TGTGCCAGCAGTTTATCTGCGGGGTATGGCTACACCTTC
CASSLSAGYGYTF
>TRBJ1-2|TRBV30|TRBD1|.
TGTGCCTGGAGTGTACAGGGGACAGGGAATGGCTACACCTTC
CAWSVQGTGNGYTF
>TRBJ2-7|TRBV3-1|.|.
TGTGCCAGCAGCCAAGCAGGGATGGGTATGTACGAGCAGTACTTC
CASSQAGMGMYEQYF
>TRBJ2-1|TRBV3-1|TRBD2|.
TGTGCCAGCAGCCAAGTACCCACTAGCGGCGCTTTCTACAATGAGCAGTTCTTC
CASSQVPTSGAFYNEQFF
>TRBJ1-1|TRBV20-1|.|.
TGCAGTGCTAGTCTCCAGGGAGGGATCACTGAAGCTTTCTTT
CSASLQGGITEAFF
>TRBJ2-2|TRBV27|.|.
TGTGCCAGCAGTTTCCTAGTTGCCACCGGGGAGCTGTTTTTT
CASSFLVATGELFF
>TRBJ2-7|TRBV2|.|few
TGTGCCAGCACAGAGGGGTTGTCCGTTTACGAGCAGTACTTC
CASTEGLSVYEQYF
>TRBJ2-5|TRBV12-3/TRBV12-4|.|.
TGTGCCAGCAGTTTAGGGTACGGCCAAGAGACCCAGTACTTC
CASSLGYGQETQYF
>TRBJ2-7|TRBV9|TRBD1|.
TGTGCCAGCAGCCCCCAGGGACAGGGTTACGAGCAGTACTTC
CASSPQGQGYEQYF
>TRBJ2-1|TRBV5-1|TRBD2|.
TGCGCCAGCAGCTTGGGACTAGCGGAAGGCAATGAGCAGTTCTTC
CASSLGLAEGNEQFF
>TRBJ1-2|TRBV4-1|.|once
TGCGCCAGCAGCCAAGAATGGCCCCCCTACACCTTC
CASSQEWPPYTF
>TRBJ2-5|TRBV4-1|.|.
TGCGCCAGCAGCCAAGAAGGCAATGGGGCGTGGGAGACCCAGTACTTC
CASSQEGNGAWETQYF
>TRBJ1-2|TRBV30|.|.
TGTGCCTGGAGTAAGGGTTATGGCTACACCTTC
CAWSKGYGYTF
>TRBJ2-3|TRBV20-1|TRBD2|.
TGCAGTGCTAGAGTCCGGGGGGAGAGCACAGATACGCAGTATTTT
CSARVRGESTDTQYF
>TRBJ2-1|TRBV7-2|.|.
TGTGCCAGCACCAATACTCGGATGGCTTATCGCTCCTACAATGAGCAGTTCTTC
CASTNTRMAYRSYNEQFF
>TRBJ2-7|TRBV6-6|.|.
TGTGCCAGCAGTTACGCAGGAGGGAACGAGCAGTACTTC
CASSYAGGNEQYF
>TRBJ1-2|TRBV5-1|.|.
TGCGCCAGCAGCCTCAGCGGAGGTTTTGAGTATGGCTACACCTTC
CASSLSGGFEYGYTF
>TRBJ2-5|TRBV3-1|TRBD1|.
TGTGCCAGCAGCCAACCCCGGGGACAGTCTGAAGTACAAGAGACCCAGTACTTC
CASSQPRGQSEVQETQYF
>TRBJ1-2|TRBV18|TRBD1|.
TGTGCCAGCTCACCACCGACAGGGACCTATGGCTACACCTTC
CASSPPTGTYGYTF
>TRBJ1-2|TRBV6-5|.|.
TGTGCCAGCAGTTACTCTCAACTGACAGGTGGCTACACCTTC
CASSYSQLTGGYTF
>TRBJ2-4|TRBV6-2/TRBV6-3|TRBD1|.
TGTGCCAGCAGTTCCCATGGACAGGGCATTCAGTACTTC
CASSSHGQGIQYF
>TRBJ2-5|TRBV5-1|TRBD1|.
TGCGCCAGCGGTCAAGCCGGGACAGCAGAGACCCAGTACTTC
CASGQAGTAETQYF
>TRBJ2-7|TRBV7-9|.|.
TGTGCCAGCAGCCCAGTGGAGCGGAGGGGGAACGAGCAGTACTTC
CASSPVERRGNEQYF
>TRBJ2-1|TRBV27|.|.
TGTGCCAGCAGTTTATATCGGACAGTCCAGGGCAATGAGCAGTTCTTC
CASSLYRTVQGNEQFF
>TRBJ2-3|TRBV20-1|.|.
TGCAGTGCGCTGGGGGCACCAGATACGCAGTATTTT
CSALGAPDTQYF
>TRBJ1-5|TRBV16|.|.
TGTGCCAGCAGCCAAAGGCATAGCAATCAGCCCCAGCATTTT
CASSQRHSNQPQHF